The 26 T cell receptor beta chains below come from one sample, sequenced in a study of blood T cell repertoires in COVID-19. Repertoires were generated with immunoSEQ multiplex PCR, while TCRdb's copy carries only in-frame clones and drops some. This repertoire shows a few hundred thousand clones, under 90% found once; its top ten account for 10%. The specimen sequenced was PBMCs or T cells enriched from blood (not recorded which). The receptor set was obtained from a woman aged 18-29 years who had recovered from COVID-19.

V is TRBV9 and J is TRBJ1-1, with D possibly matching TRBD1 (5 bases). This CDR3 comprises 14 residues. Germline V gene sequence: CDR1 SGDLS, CDR2 YYNGEE. Trimming took off 4 bases at V and 7 bases at J, with 17 bases between the two ends. DNA of the CDR3: TGTGCCAGCAGCACCTCGGGCCTAGGGGTTGAAGCTTTCTTT. This codes for CASSTSGLGVEAFF.

In this sample, this clone turned up once. This rearrangement joins TRBV24-1 to TRBJ1-5, with D perhaps matching TRBD1 (5 bases). Trimming cost V 4 bases and J 7 bases, with 10 bases left between them. The length of the CDR3 is 13 residues. Germline V gene data show CDR1 as KGHDR and CDR2 as SFDVKD. The CDR3 region is CATSDQGGQPQHF. In DNA, the CDR3 is TGTGCCACCAGTGACCAGGGTGGCCAGCCCCAGCATTTT.

The V gene is TRBV5-4, the J gene TRBJ2-5; D ambiguous. There are 13 residues in the CDR3. CDR1 SGHNT and CDR2 YYREEE come from the germline V gene (reference sequence). V gave up 0 bases and J gave up 4 bases, with 7 bases separating them. The CDR3 nucleotides are TGTGCCAGCAGCTTGGCCGCGAGAGAGACCCAGTACTTC. This gives the protein CASSLAARETQYF.

The chain has TRBV7-3 and TRBJ2-7; TRBD2 matches at 8 bases. V shed 4 bases and J 7 bases; nucleotides not matched to a gene: 6. Per the germline V gene, CDR1 is SGHTA and CDR2 is FQGTGA. This CDR3 region has 13 residues. CDR3 DNA: TGTGCCAGCAGCTCGAGACTAGCGAGTGAGCAGTACTTC. This sequence encodes CASSSRLASEQYF.

The rearrangement joins TRBV18 to TRBJ2-7; 8 bases line up with TRBD1. Germline V lookup: CDR1 KGHSH, CDR2 LQKENI. This CDR3 is built from 16 residues. J was trimmed by 2 bases and V by 5 bases; bases with no gene match: 11. In nucleotides, the CDR3 is TGTGCCAGCTCAACCCTAGGGGACAGGTCCCCCTACGAGCAGTACTTC. Translated, it gives CASSTLGDRSPYEQYF.

This CDR3 reads CASSILKIGSYNEQFF. The CDR3 bases are TGTGCCAGCAGTATACTAAAAATCGGTTCCTACAATGAGCAGTTCTTC. V gene TRBV27 combines with J gene TRBJ2-1, with D unclear. Looked up from germline, CDR1 is MNHEY and CDR2 is SMNVEV (reference sequence). This CDR3 contains 16 residues. Trimming stripped 5 bases from V and 1 base from J, with 15 bases between.

The V and J genes are TRBV2 and TRBJ1-2, with D perhaps TRBD1 (6 bases). Germline values: CDR1 SNHLY, CDR2 FYNNEI. V was pared by 7 bases and J by 0 bases, with 15 bases between. This CDR3 has 15 amino acids. CDR3 region: CASNDRPPSNYGYTF. The DNA for the CDR3 is TGTGCCAGCAACGACAGGCCCCCCTCTAACTATGGCTACACCTTC.

V usage is TRBV27 and J usage is TRBJ1-1; D might be TRBD1 (6 bases). The germline CDR1 and CDR2 sequences are MNHEY and SMNVEV (reference sequence). The length of the CDR3 is 15 residues. Trimming cost V 5 bases and J 3 bases, with 16 bases left between them. Here the CDR3 DNA reads TGTGCCAGCAGTCTTCGGACAGCAACCTACACTGAAGCTTTCTTT. This translates into CASSLRTATYTEAFF.

J is TRBJ2-1 and V is TRBV29-1, with a tentative D call TRBD2 (6 bases). Trimming removed 5 bases at V and 6 bases at J, with 14 bases between. The CDR3 extends over 13 amino acids. Germline V gene lookup returns CDR1 SQVTM and CDR2 ANQGSEA. In DNA form, the CDR3 reads TGCAGCGTTCGGCAGGAGCGGGTCAATGAGCAGTTCTTC. It codes for CSVRQERVNEQFF.

This clone was counted once. This chain joins TRBV28 and TRBJ1-2; 8 bases fit TRBD1. The CDR3 length is 14 residues. Per the germline V gene, CDR1 is MDHEN and CDR2 is SYDVKM. Trimming at V came to 6 bases and at J to 4 bases, leaving 7 bases not matched to a gene. The CDR3 region is CASRVQGGGYGYTF. The CDR3 bases are TGTGCCAGCAGGGTACAGGGGGGCGGCTATGGCTACACCTTC.

The rearrangement uses TRBV11-2 and TRBJ1-2; TRBD1 is a possible D gene (6 bases). V dropped 5 bases and J dropped 8 bases, with 15 bases sitting between them. The CDR3 length is 13 residues. The V gene's germline CDR1 is SGHAT and CDR2 FQNNGV. The CDR3 DNA is TGTGCCAGCAGCCCATGGACAGTTGGAGGCTACACCTTC. The encoded protein is CASSPWTVGGYTF. The variable domain in full, completed from reference TRBV11-2 and TRBJ1-2, reads EAGVAQSPRYKIIEKRQSVAFWCNPISGHATLYWYQQILGQGPKLLIQFQNNGVVDDSQLPKDRFSAERLKGVDSTLKIQPAKLEDSAVYLCASSPWTVGGYTFGSGTRLTVV.

V usage is TRBV29-1 and J usage is TRBJ2-2, with 11 bases fitting TRBD1. V shed 3 bases, J shed 7 bases, and the junction held 7 bases outside the gene matches. Germline CDR1 SQVTM, CDR2 ANQGSEA. The CDR3 is made up of 15 amino acids. CDR3 residues: CSVERTGGAGGELFF. The CDR3 nucleotides are TGCAGCGTTGAGCGGACAGGGGGCGCGGGCGGGGAGCTGTTTTTT.

The chain employs TRBV4-1 and TRBJ1-5, with 8 positions matching TRBD1. V lost 0 bases to trimming and J lost 7 bases; unmatched junction nucleotides: 8. The CDR3 covers 16 residues. Germline lookup yields CDR1 MGHRA and CDR2 YSYEKL. The CDR3 bases are TGCGCCAGCAGCCAAGATATGACAGGGGAAACGCAGCCCCAGCATTTT. Protein: CASSQDMTGETQPQHF.

V gene TRBV19 combines with J gene TRBJ1-5; D is uncertain. Deletions cut 3 bases from V and 4 bases from J, with 13 bases between. The CDR3 loop spans 15 amino acids. Germline CDR1 reads LNHDA; CDR2 reads SQIVND (reference sequence). CDR3 loop: CASSIGQSGNQPQHF. For the CDR3, the DNA is TGTGCCAGTAGTATTGGCCAGTCGGGAAATCAGCCCCAGCATTTT.

V gene TRBV3-1 (or the pseudogene TRBV3-2) combines with J gene TRBJ1-2, with 9 nucleotides matching TRBD1. The CDR3 is made up of 14 amino acids. J was trimmed by 5 bases and V by 6 bases; bases with no gene match: 7. CDR1 and CDR2 from the germline V gene are LGHDT and YNNKEL (reference sequence). The CDR3 coding sequence is TGTGCCAGCAGTGACAGGGGGTTTGGGTATGGCTACACCTTC. It encodes CASSDRGFGYGYTF.

This clone occurred once. This chain connects TRBV4-1 to TRBJ1-1; TRBD1 matches at 8 bases. This CDR3 is built from 20 residues. The ends lost 0 bases at V and 1 base at J; junction bases unmatched: 16. The germline CDR1 and CDR2 sequences are MGHRA and YSYEKL. The CDR3 DNA sequence: TGCGCCAGCAGCCAAGATTATACCCTCTACGGACAGGGCAGGAACACTGAAGCTTTCTTT. Translating gives CASSQDYTLYGQGRNTEAFF.

The rearrangement links TRBV11-1 to TRBJ2-7, with D maybe TRBD2 (6 bases). V gave up 4 bases and J gave up 1 base, with 17 bases separating them. This CDR3 comprises 16 residues. The germline V gene encodes CDR1 SGHAT and CDR2 FQDESV (reference sequence). The CDR3 bases are TGTGCCAGCAGCTGGGGCCCCGGGGACTCTTCCTACGAGCAGTACTTC. Translating gives CASSWGPGDSSYEQYF.

This clone was seen a handful of times. The chain carries TRBV4-1 and TRBJ2-2; TRBD2 is a possible D gene (6 bases). There are 13 residues in the CDR3. Per the germline V gene, CDR1 is MGHRA and CDR2 is YSYEKL. The V and J ends lost 4 bases and 5 bases respectively, with 8 bases between them. The CDR3 DNA sequence: TGCGCCAGCAGCCTCGGAGGGACCGGGGAGCTGTTTTTT. This gives the protein CASSLGGTGELFF.

The chain has TRBV19 and TRBJ2-7; TRBD2 might be the D (5 bases). V was shortened by 0 bases and J by 4 bases, with 19 bases between the two germline ends. There are 17 residues in the CDR3. Germline V gives CDR1 LNHDA, CDR2 SQIVND (reference sequence). The CDR3 loop is CASSIDLKRGRGYEQYF. The DNA for the CDR3 is TGTGCCAGTAGTATAGATCTTAAGAGAGGGCGAGGATACGAGCAGTACTTC.

This clone has just a few counts. The J gene is TRBJ1-5, the V gene TRBV2; the match to TRBD1 covers 9 bases. The CDR3 loop spans 13 amino acids. CDR1 and CDR2 (germline): SNHLY, FYNNEI. With 6 bases clipped from V and 7 bases from J, the junction kept 4 bases outside the gene matches. CDR3: CASRGQGGQPQHF. CDR3 nucleotide sequence: TGTGCCAGCAGGGGACAGGGTGGGCAGCCCCAGCATTTT.

J is TRBJ2-7 and V is TRBV30, with 7 bases lining up with TRBD2. The CDR3 has 16 amino acids. The germline V gene encodes CDR1 GTSNPN and CDR2 SVGIG (reference sequence). The J segment lost 2 bases and the V segment lost 1 base, leaving 11 bases of the junction unmatched. The CDR3 reads CAWSEHVGRQTYEQYF. CDR3 DNA: TGTGCCTGGAGTGAACACGTCGGGAGGCAAACCTACGAGCAGTACTTC.

In this sample, this clone turned up once. The V gene is TRBV9, the J gene TRBJ2-3, with 12 bases aligning to TRBD2. The CDR3 runs to 15 residues. CDR1 and CDR2 from the germline V gene are SGDLS and YYNGEE. Losses at the gene ends were 2 bases for V and 3 bases for J; bases not matched to a gene: 1. The CDR3 here is CASSVTSGRTDTQYF. CDR3 sequence (DNA): TGTGCCAGCAGCGTGACTAGCGGGAGAACAGATACGCAGTATTTT.

This rearrangement joins TRBV2 to TRBJ1-5, with D uncertain. Germline-derived CDR1 and CDR2 are SNHLY and FYNNEI. The germline V and J ends were trimmed by 0 bases and 4 bases, with 7 bases remaining between them. This CDR3 is 14 amino acids long. CDR3 loop: CASSEATGNQPQHF. CDR3 DNA: TGTGCCAGCAGTGAAGCGACGGGGAATCAGCCCCAGCATTTT. Together with reference TRBV2 and TRBJ1-5, the CDR3 gives the full variable domain: EPEVTQTPSHQVTQMGQEVILRCVPISNHLYFYWYRQILGQKVEFLVSFYNNEISEKSEIFDDQFSVERPDGSNFTLKIRSTKLEDSAMYFCASSEATGNQPQHFGDGTRLSIL.

The gene calls are TRBV27 and TRBJ1-3, with 9 bases lining up with TRBD1. The CDR3 length is 15 residues. Per the germline V gene, CDR1 is MNHEY and CDR2 is SMNVEV (reference sequence). V trimming: 7 bases; J trimming: 3 bases; junction bases outside the gene matches: 7. CDR3 nucleotides: TGTGCCAGCAAGCGGACAGGGGAGCTTGGAAACACCATATATTTT. Translating it yields CASKRTGELGNTIYF.

Regarding this clone: Sequence at one end of the junction differs from germline and may be a read error. The chain employs TRBV7-9 and TRBJ2-5; D not resolved. Germline CDR1 reads SEHNR; CDR2 reads FQNEAQ (reference sequence). This CDR3 contains 11 residues. CDR3 sequence (DNA): TGTGCCAGCAGCCCTCAAGAGTCCCAGTACTTC. Amino acids: CASSPQESQYF.

The DNA of the CDR3 is TGCGCCAGCAGCTCTGGGACAGTCTCCTACAATGAGCAGTTCTTC. Protein sequence: CASSSGTVSYNEQFF. The gene calls are TRBV5-1 and TRBJ2-1; 7 nucleotides match TRBD1. Germline V gives CDR1 SGHRS, CDR2 YFSETQ. CDR3 length: 15 residues. J lost 0 bases, V lost 3 bases, and 3 bases had no gene match. The full variable domain, with the rest looked up from reference TRBV5-1 and TRBJ2-1, is KAGVTQTPRYLIKTRGQQVTLSCSPISGHRSVSWYQQTPGQGLQFLFEYFSETQRNKGNFPGRFSGRQFSNSRSEMNVSTLELGDSALYLCASSSGTVSYNEQFFGPGTRLTVL.